The 7 T cell receptor beta chains in this list originate from one sample, sequenced in a study of T cell responses to AZD1222 COVID-19 vaccine (dated by TCRdb to about 2021). Libraries were prepared through the immunoSEQ multiplex PCR assay. TCRdb obtained this table from immuneACCESS and retained in-frame rearrangements with V and J assigned. These tables miss some clones; where compared with another copy, unresolved V genes account for less than half of the shortfall, and the remainder is unexplained. Within this sample are under 150,000 clones, with around nine tenths of them counted one time only. Just over 5.5% of the sample is taken by the ten largest. The time point label here, explained by the study, means: baseline before first vaccination. The sequenced sample was peripheral blood, obtained on day 0 of AZD1222 vaccination. These TCRs come from an adult in good health.

The chain carries TRBV4-1 and TRBJ2-7, with TRBD2 as a possible D gene (5 bases). The germline CDR1 and CDR2 sequences are MGHRA and YSYEKL. The ends were cut back, 1 base at V and 3 bases at J, with 16 bases in the middle. The CDR3 has 16 residues. CDR3 sequence reads: CASSQVPRGKIYEQYF. The CDR3 region has the DNA TGCGCCAGCAGCCAAGTGCCCCGGGGAAAAATCTACGAGCAGTACTTC.

The chain couples TRBV6-4 to TRBJ2-7; tentatively, D is TRBD1 or TRBD2 (5 bases each). Trimming removed 4 bases at V and 6 bases at J, with 28 bases between. Looked up from germline, CDR1 is MRHNA and CDR2 is SNTAGT. The CDR3 is 18 amino acids. CDR3 bases: TGTGCCAGCAGTGTGGGGGTTAACGTTAGATCTCCGCTCTGCGAGCAGTACTTC. Residues: CASSVGVNVRSPLCEQYF.

The chain links TRBV14 to TRBJ2-7; no firm D call. V was cut by 5 bases and J by 2 bases, with 4 bases left in between. The CDR3 loop spans 11 amino acids. The germline CDR1 and CDR2 sequences are SGHDN and FVKESK. The DNA of the CDR3 is TGTGCCAGCAGCGGTACCTACGAGCAGTACTTC. This gives the protein CASSGTYEQYF.

The sample holds one count of this clone. This chain connects TRBV4-3 to TRBJ2-1, with TRBD2 matching over 13 bases. The CDR3 is 15 residues long. Losses at the gene ends were 1 base for V and 7 bases for J; bases not matched to a gene: 1. CDR1 is LGHNA and CDR2 is YSLEER in the germline V gene. CDR3 nucleotide sequence: TGCGCCAGCAGCCAAGGACTAGCGGGAGGTAATGAGCAGTTCTTC. Translated, it gives CASSQGLAGGNEQFF.

This chain connects TRBV2 to TRBJ2-2, with D unresolved. The germline gives CDR1 SNHLY, CDR2 FYNNEI. V lost 1 base and J lost 4, with 7 bases in between. CDR3 length: 14 amino acids. Here the CDR3 DNA reads TGTGCCAGCAGTGAAGGCTGGGCCACCGGGGAGCTGTTTTTT. Translated, it gives CASSEGWATGELFF. Complete variable domain (other parts from reference TRBV2 and TRBJ2-2): EPEVTQTPSHQVTQMGQEVILRCVPISNHLYFYWYRQILGQKVEFLVSFYNNEISEKSEIFDDQFSVERPDGSNFTLKIRSTKLEDSAMYFCASSEGWATGELFFGEGSRLTVL.

This clone was recorded once. The V call is TRBV11-3, the J call TRBJ2-1; perhaps TRBD1 as D (6 bases). Germline V gene sequence: CDR1 SGHNT, CDR2 YENEEA. The CDR3 totals 16 residues. Trimming removed 5 bases at V and 2 bases at J, with 16 bases between. In DNA form, the CDR3 reads TGTGCCAGCAGCCCCTGGGACAACCCCACCTACAATGAGCAGTTCTTC. Translated: CASSPWDNPTYNEQFF.

The J gene is TRBJ1-1, the V gene TRBV6-5; maybe TRBD1 (6 bases). V dropped 5 bases and J dropped 4 bases, with 14 bases sitting between them. This CDR3 contains 14 residues. Germline V CDR1 and CDR2: MNHEY, SVGAGI. Here the CDR3 DNA reads TGTGCCAGCAGTAACGGACAGACGGTCACTGAAGCTTTCTTT. This translates into CASSNGQTVTEAFF.